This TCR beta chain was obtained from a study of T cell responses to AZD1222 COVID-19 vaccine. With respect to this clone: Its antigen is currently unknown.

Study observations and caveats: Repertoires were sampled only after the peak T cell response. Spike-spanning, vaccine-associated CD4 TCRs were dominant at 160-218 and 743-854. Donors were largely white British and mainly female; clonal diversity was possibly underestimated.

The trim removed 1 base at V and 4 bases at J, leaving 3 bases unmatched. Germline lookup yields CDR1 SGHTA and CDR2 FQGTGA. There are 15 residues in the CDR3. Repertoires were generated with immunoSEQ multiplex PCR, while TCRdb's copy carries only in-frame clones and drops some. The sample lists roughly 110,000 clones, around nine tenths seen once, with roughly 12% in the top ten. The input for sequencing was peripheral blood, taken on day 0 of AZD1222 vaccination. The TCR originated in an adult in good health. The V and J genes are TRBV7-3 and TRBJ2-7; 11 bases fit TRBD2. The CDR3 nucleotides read TGTGCCAGCAGCTTAAGAACTAGCGGGAGATACGAGCAGTACTTC. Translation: CASSLRTSGRYEQYF.